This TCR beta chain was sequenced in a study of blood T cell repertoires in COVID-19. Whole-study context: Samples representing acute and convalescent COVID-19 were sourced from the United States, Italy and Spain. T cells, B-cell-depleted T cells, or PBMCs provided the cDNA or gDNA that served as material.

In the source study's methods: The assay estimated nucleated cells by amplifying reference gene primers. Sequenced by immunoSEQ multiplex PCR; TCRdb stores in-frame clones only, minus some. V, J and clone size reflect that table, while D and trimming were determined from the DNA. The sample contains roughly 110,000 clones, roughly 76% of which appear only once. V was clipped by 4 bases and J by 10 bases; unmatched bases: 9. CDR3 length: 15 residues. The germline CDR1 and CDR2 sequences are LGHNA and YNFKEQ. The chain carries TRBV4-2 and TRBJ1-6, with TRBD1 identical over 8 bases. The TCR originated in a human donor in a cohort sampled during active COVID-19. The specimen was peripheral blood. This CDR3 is CASSPLDRGESPLHF. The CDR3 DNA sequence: TGTGCCAGCAGCCCCCTAGACAGGGGCGAATCACCCCTCCACTTT.